What follows are 20 T cell receptor beta chains derived from one specimen sequenced in a study of identical twins. Using its own MiXCR run on the 5' RACE reads, TCRdb lists one record per CDR3 protein. The table records 150,000 or so distinct CDR3 sequences, 3% to 4.5% of them present only once. The specimen was memory T cells sorted from blood. The receptors originated from a man aged 18 to 35 in good health.

There are many counts of this clonotype. The chain joins TRBV24-1 to TRBJ2-3, with D perhaps matching TRBD1 or TRBD2 (5 bases each). This CDR3 spans 20 amino acids. Germline V gives CDR1 KGHDR, CDR2 SFDVKD. Trimming removed 7 bases at V and 7 bases at J, with 35 bases between. The CDR3 sequence is CATRGHSRKDVEGEGYTQYF. In nucleotides, the CDR3 is TGTGCCACCAGGGGGCATTCAAGAAAGGACGTCGAGGGCGAGGGGTATACGCAGTATTTT.

This clonotype was detected ten times or more. V and J are TRBV29-1 and TRBJ2-1, with D possibly being TRBD1 or TRBD2 (6 bases each). The CDR3 is 16 amino acids. Germline lookup yields CDR1 SQVTM and CDR2 ANQGSEA. The V and J ends lost 3 bases and 4 bases respectively, with 19 bases between them. The CDR3 sequence is CSVDAGLPGAYNEQFF. The CDR3 region has the DNA TGCAGCGTTGATGCGGGACTTCCGGGGGCTTACAATGAGCAGTTCTTC.

CDR3 in DNA: TGTGCCAGCCGAAGAGGGACAGGGGGGTCGAATGAGCAGTTCTTC. This gives the protein CASRRGTGGSNEQFF. The chain carries TRBV7-9 and TRBJ2-1; 11 nucleotides align to TRBD1. After removal of 8 bases from V and 7 bases from J, the junction contained 10 bases not matched to a gene. CDR3 length: 15 residues. Germline lookup yields CDR1 SEHNR and CDR2 FQNEAQ (reference sequence).

In this sample, this clonotype turned up many times. The chain has TRBV7-9 and TRBJ2-7; the D gene could be TRBD1 or TRBD2 (5 bases each). The CDR3 is 17 amino acids. Germline values: CDR1 SEHNR, CDR2 FQNEAQ (reference sequence). V was shortened by 1 base and J by 5 bases, with 21 bases between the two germline ends. The CDR3 protein is CASSLGDRDPYFNEQYF. The DNA of the CDR3 is TGTGCCAGCAGCTTAGGGGACCGGGACCCGTATTTCAACGAGCAGTACTTC.

This clonotype was detected a few times. The rearrangement joins TRBV27 to TRBJ1-2; no definite D call. CDR3 length: 13 residues. V shed 6 bases and J shed 2 bases, with 10 bases lying between them. Germline V gives CDR1 MNHEY, CDR2 SMNVEV (reference sequence). DNA of the CDR3: TGTGCCAGCAGGAGGCAGTCGAACTATGGCTACACCTTC. It is translated as CASRRQSNYGYTF.

This clonotype was counted only a few times. The rearrangement joins TRBV5-1 to TRBJ2-3; D remains unclear. The length of the CDR3 is 15 residues. Trimming took off 1 base at V and 0 bases at J, with 9 bases between the two ends. In germline, CDR1 is SGHRS, CDR2 YFSETQ. As DNA, the CDR3 is TGCGCCAGCAGCTTGCGGTTCAAAAGCACAGATACGCAGTATTTT. The encoded protein is CASSLRFKSTDTQYF.

This clonotype has just a few counts. This chain links TRBV29-1 with TRBJ2-1, with 9 bases identical to TRBD1. CDR3 length equals 14 residues. CDR1 is SQVTM, CDR2 ANQGSEA, per germline. J was trimmed by 11 bases and V by 6 bases; bases with no gene match: 14. The CDR3 DNA is TGCAGCGTGACCCGGGACAGGGCCAACCCAAAGCAGTTCTTC. This encodes CSVTRDRANPKQFF.

This clonotype has ten or more counts. The gene calls are TRBV7-8 and TRBJ2-2; D gene unclear. Trimming shortened V by 7 bases and J by 6 bases, and 9 bases separated the two germline ends. The CDR3 consists of 12 residues. Germline values: CDR1 SGHVS, CDR2 FQNEAQ. Here the CDR3 reads CASTREAGELFF. The CDR3 nucleotides read TGTGCCAGCACCAGAGAGGCCGGGGAGCTGTTTTTT.

This clonotype was recorded many times. The chain employs TRBV5-1 and TRBJ2-5, with TRBD1 identical over 8 bases. The junction had 17 bases not matched to a gene; V was cut back by 0 bases and J by 13 bases. The CDR3 runs 16 residues. Germline-derived CDR1 and CDR2 are SGHRS and YFSETQ. The CDR3 reads CASSLGHWVSGTGTYF. The DNA of the CDR3 is TGCGCCAGCAGCTTGGGGCATTGGGTTTCGGGGACAGGAACGTACTTC.

In this sample, this clonotype turned up many times. This chain uses TRBV20-1 with TRBJ2-7, with 7 bases matching TRBD2. The CDR3 extends over 12 amino acids. With V trimmed by 3 bases and J by 3 bases, 2 bases remained unmatched. Germline-derived CDR1 and CDR2 are DFQATT and SNEGSKA (reference sequence). CDR3 sequence: CSASAGDYEQYF. CDR3 in DNA: TGCAGTGCTAGCGCGGGGGACTACGAGCAGTACTTC.

There are many counts of this clonotype. The V gene is TRBV29-1, the J gene TRBJ2-7, with TRBD2 matching over 15 bases. This CDR3 spans 17 amino acids. CDR1 and CDR2 (germline): SQVTM, ANQGSEA. V lost 5 bases, J lost 4 bases, and 12 bases stayed unmatched. The CDR3, as DNA: TGCAGCGTTAACGGACTAGCGGGAGGGCCTCTGGATTACGAGCAGTACTTC. As protein: CSVNGLAGGPLDYEQYF.

This clonotype came up many times. The gene calls are TRBV7-9 and TRBJ2-3; perhaps TRBD2 as D (6 bases). Between the trimmed V and J ends, which lost 5 bases and 1 base, there was a span of 13 bases. CDR3 length: 15 amino acids. Germline CDR1 reads SEHNR; CDR2 reads FQNEAQ (reference sequence). CDR3: CASSPGPSGTDTQYF. The DNA for the CDR3 is TGTGCCAGCAGCCCAGGGCCTAGCGGCACAGATACGCAGTATTTT.

Many counts were recorded for this clonotype. The rearrangement links TRBV7-9 to TRBJ1-1; D is uncertain. Germline assignment: CDR1 SEHNR and CDR2 FQNEAQ (reference sequence). The CDR3 is made up of 12 amino acids. V was cut by 0 bases and J by 7 bases, with 6 bases left in between. DNA for the CDR3: TGTGCCAGCAGCTTAGCCGGATATGAAGCTTTCTTT. This codes for CASSLAGYEAFF. Together with reference TRBV7-9 and TRBJ1-1, the CDR3 gives the full variable domain: DTGVSQNPRHKITKRGQNVTFRCDPISEHNRLYWYRQTLGQGPEFLTYFQNEAQLEKSRLLSDRFSAERPKGSFSTLEIQRTEQGDSAMYLCASSLAGYEAFFGQGTRLTVV.

The sample holds a few counts of this clonotype. The rearrangement uses TRBV12-3 or TRBV12-4 and TRBJ1-5; D perhaps matches TRBD1 (5 bases). V dropped 3 bases and J dropped 0 bases, with 12 bases sitting between them. This CDR3 comprises 16 residues. The DNA of the CDR3 is TGTGCCAGCAGTTTGGCGGGGCTCGATAGCAATCAGCCCCAGCATTTT. It codes for CASSLAGLDSNQPQHF.

This clonotype was observed many times. The chain uses TRBV15 and TRBJ1-3; D gene uncertain. Trimming took off 0 bases at V and 0 bases at J, with 12 bases between the two ends. Germline loops: CDR1 LNHNV, CDR2 YYDKDF (reference sequence). The CDR3 is 17 amino acids. The CDR3 loop is CATSRDLPPLSGNTIYF. The CDR3 nucleotides read TGTGCCACCAGCAGAGATCTACCCCCGCTCTCTGGAAACACCATATATTTT.

This clonotype was recorded at least ten times. The chain carries TRBV5-1 and TRBJ1-6; D gene uncertain. The V gene lost 0 bases and the J gene lost 0 bases, with 7 bases spanning the gap. Germline lookup yields CDR1 SGHRS and CDR2 YFSETQ. The CDR3 spans 16 residues. The CDR3 spells CASSLDSGSYNSPLHF. DNA of the CDR3: TGCGCCAGCAGCTTGGACAGCGGCTCCTATAATTCACCCCTCCACTTT.

This clonotype was seen ten or more times. The gene calls are TRBV4-2 and TRBJ2-3, with D possibly matching TRBD2 (7 bases). V lost 4 bases and J 4 bases, leaving 36 bases between the germline ends. The CDR3 covers 22 residues. Germline V CDR1 and CDR2: LGHNA, YNFKEQ. CDR3 nucleotides: TGTGCCAGCAGCCCACGCAGAAGAGGGGGTCTAGCGGACCCCTACCCCCCAGATACGCAGTATTTT. It translates to CASSPRRRGGLADPYPPDTQYF.

This clonotype was recorded a few times. The CDR3, as DNA: TGCGCCAGCAGCTTGCAAACAGGGACCGGGGCCAACGTCCTGACTTTC. Amino acid sequence: CASSLQTGTGANVLTF. This chain connects TRBV5-1 to TRBJ2-6; weak D call: TRBD1 (6 bases). V was trimmed by 1 base and J by 4 bases, leaving 12 bases between them. CDR1 is SGHRS and CDR2 is YFSETQ in the germline V gene. The CDR3 contains 16 residues.

This chain joins TRBV3-1 and TRBJ2-7; 8 positions agree with TRBD2. The V segment lost 6 bases and the J segment 7 bases; nucleotides outside the gene matches: 11. The CDR3 sequence is 14 residues long. Germline values: CDR1 LGHDT, CDR2 YNNKEL (reference sequence). The DNA for the CDR3 is TGTGCCAGCAGGTCCCAAGCGGGGGTGCGGGAGCAGTACTTC. Protein sequence: CASRSQAGVREQYF.

The V gene is TRBV11-2, the J gene TRBJ1-6; tentative D call: TRBD1 (5 bases). V was pared by 6 bases and J by 6 bases, with 18 bases between. The germline gives CDR1 SGHAT, CDR2 FQNNGV. The CDR3 runs 16 residues. CDR3 protein: CASRNLTGTRNSPLHF. CDR3 sequence (DNA): TGTGCCAGCAGAAACTTAACCGGGACCCGTAATTCACCCCTCCACTTT.